Listed here are 22 T cell receptor beta chains from one sample, sequenced in a study of control samples from healthy donors and cancer patients. Clones were sequenced by immunoSEQ multiplex PCR, and TCRdb holds only the in-frame ones, with some missing. Among 390,000 or so clones listed, around 90% were seen once. Sequences were obtained from PBMCs. These receptors were obtained from a man aged 35-49 years with head and neck cancer.

CDR3 coding DNA: TGTGCCTGGAGTATAGCGGGAGCGTACGAGCAGTACTTC. It yields the protein CAWSIAGAYEQYF. The chain combines TRBV30 with TRBJ2-7; 9 nucleotides match TRBD2. Germline loops: CDR1 GTSNPN, CDR2 SVGIG (reference sequence). The CDR3 extends over 13 amino acids. The V gene end was trimmed by 2 bases and the J gene end by 4 bases; junction bases not matched to a gene: 3.

The chain joins TRBV12-1 to TRBJ2-5; TRBD2 is the table's D call, not checked against the DNA. TRBV12-1 is a pseudogene locus. The CDR3 covers 13 residues. The CDR3 DNA is TGTGCCAGCTTCCCGCTGACTAGCGGGCCCCAGTACTTC. It yields the protein CASFPLTSGPQYF.

V gene TRBV10-2 combines with J gene TRBJ1-4; D is possibly TRBD1 (5 bases). The V end lost 6 bases, the J end lost 8 bases, and 19 bases lay between the germline ends. In germline, CDR1 is WSHSY, CDR2 SAAADI. The CDR3 extends over 15 amino acids. The CDR3 sequence: CASSPQGPGGEKLFF. CDR3 bases: TGCGCCAGCAGCCCTCAGGGCCCGGGAGGCGAAAAACTGTTTTTT.

This clone was found a few times. This chain connects TRBV9 to TRBJ1-2, with 7 bases matching TRBD1. V gave up 4 bases and J gave up 4 bases; unmatched junction bases: 7. Germline V gene data show CDR1 as SGDLS and CDR2 as YYNGEE. The CDR3 sequence is 14 residues long. The CDR3 loop is CASSKDRYSYGYTF. Here the CDR3 DNA reads TGTGCCAGCAGCAAGGACAGGTACTCCTATGGCTACACCTTC.

The chain carries TRBV30 and TRBJ2-1; 7 bases are shared with TRBD2. Trimming removed 5 bases from V and 10 bases from J; junction bases left unmatched: 14. The CDR3 runs to 14 residues. Germline V gene lookup returns CDR1 GTSNPN and CDR2 SVGIG (reference sequence). CDR3 sequence: CAWAPYSQAGEQFF. CDR3 in DNA: TGTGCCTGGGCACCTTACTCCCAAGCGGGGGAGCAGTTCTTC.

The chain couples TRBV5-1 to TRBJ1-2; D may be TRBD1 (5 bases). V lost 3 bases and J lost 5, with 8 bases in between. From germline, CDR1 is SGHRS and CDR2 YFSETQ. This CDR3 spans 12 amino acids. CDR3 sequence: CASSWDGYGYTF. CDR3 nucleotides: TGCGCCAGCAGCTGGGACGGTTATGGCTACACCTTC.

The V and J genes are TRBV7-2 and TRBJ2-5; tentative D call: TRBD2 (7 bases). Germline V lookup: CDR1 SGHTA, CDR2 FQGNSA. The CDR3 extends over 14 amino acids. Trimming removed 4 bases at V and 3 bases at J, with 12 bases between. CDR3 coding DNA: TGTGCCAGCAGCTGGGGGGGGGCCGAAGAGACCCAGTACTTC. Its translation: CASSWGGAEETQYF.

The CDR3 loop reads CASSTGASYGYTF. The CDR3 coding sequence is TGTGCCAGCAGTACAGGGGCGTCCTATGGCTACACCTTC. The rearrangement uses TRBV9 and TRBJ1-2; 7 nucleotides match TRBD1. The CDR3 extends over 13 amino acids. Germline CDR1 and CDR2: SGDLS and YYNGEE. Unmatched junction bases numbered 5, after V lost 5 bases and J lost 4 bases.

V usage is TRBV5-6 and J usage is TRBJ2-5, with unresolved D. The ends were cut back, 4 bases at V and 3 bases at J, with 10 bases in the middle. The CDR3 runs to 13 residues. CDR1 is SGHDT, CDR2 YYEEEE, per germline. CDR3 in amino acids: CASSPFGKETQYF. The CDR3 DNA is TGTGCCAGCAGCCCCTTCGGCAAAGAGACCCAGTACTTC.

The V and J genes are TRBV30 and TRBJ1-1, with D uncertain. The germline CDR1 and CDR2 sequences are GTSNPN and SVGIG (reference sequence). Trimming removed 2 bases at V and 1 base at J, with 5 bases between. CDR3 size: 12 residues. Here the CDR3 reads CAWSKGNTEAFF. DNA of the CDR3: TGTGCCTGGAGTAAGGGGAACACTGAAGCTTTCTTT.

The chain links TRBV7-3 to TRBJ2-2; TRBD2 matches at 7 bases. With V trimmed by 3 bases and J by 6 bases, 4 bases remained unmatched. Germline V CDR1 and CDR2: SGHTA, FQGTGA. The CDR3 is made up of 14 amino acids. The CDR3 region has the DNA TGTGCCAGCAGCTTCTCGACTAGCTCCGGGGAGCTGTTTTTT. It codes for CASSFSTSSGELFF.

The chain recombines TRBV5-1 with TRBJ2-7; D may be TRBD2 (6 bases). CDR1 is SGHRS, CDR2 YFSETQ, per germline. The CDR3 runs 13 residues. V was pared by 3 bases and J by 1 base, with 8 bases between. CDR3 sequence reads: CASSYGSSYEQYF. CDR3 in DNA: TGCGCCAGCAGCTACGGGAGTTCCTACGAGCAGTACTTC.

V usage is TRBV5-4 and J usage is TRBJ2-5, with 7 nucleotides matching TRBD1. Germline V gene data show CDR1 as SGHNT and CDR2 as YYREEE (reference sequence). The ends lost 2 bases at V and 1 base at J; junction bases unmatched: 8. CDR3 length: 16 amino acids. This chain's CDR3 is CASSFRTGGSQETQYF. In nucleotides, the CDR3 is TGTGCCAGCAGCTTTCGGACAGGTGGATCCCAAGAGACCCAGTACTTC. The complete variable domain, with remaining parts taken from reference TRBV5-4 and TRBJ2-5, reads ETGVTQSPTHLIKTRGQQVTLRCSSQSGHNTVSWYQQALGQGPQFIFQYYREEENGRGNFPPRFSGLQFPNYSSELNVNALELDDSALYLCASSFRTGGSQETQYFGPGTRLLVL.

This clone was seen more than once but under ten times. The gene calls are TRBV13 and TRBJ1-5, with D hard to call. Germline V CDR1 and CDR2: PRHDT, FYEKMQ (reference sequence). Trimming shortened V by 2 bases and J by 1 base, and 0 bases separated the two germline ends. The CDR3 spans 12 residues. DNA of the CDR3: TGTGCCAGCAGCTTAAGCAATCAGCCCCAGCATTTT. Translation gives CASSLSNQPQHF.

In DNA, the CDR3 is TGCGCCAGCAGCCGCTACGACAGGGAGGCCTACGAGCAGTACTTC. It specifies CASSRYDREAYEQYF. This chain uses TRBV4-1 with TRBJ2-7, with D possibly being TRBD1 (7 bases). CDR1 and CDR2 (germline): MGHRA, YSYEKL. V lost 4 bases and J lost 2, with 15 bases in between. The CDR3 spans 15 residues.

The chain is built from TRBV19 and TRBJ1-5, with D uncertain. Deletions cut 4 bases from V and 0 bases from J, with 10 bases between. The CDR3 has 15 residues. Germline loops: CDR1 LNHDA, CDR2 SQIVND (reference sequence). This CDR3 is CASSSGQSSNQPQHF. The CDR3 nucleotides read TGTGCCAGTAGTAGCGGGCAGAGTAGCAATCAGCCCCAGCATTTT.

V and J are TRBV5-1 and TRBJ2-3; D is uncertain. The V and J ends lost 1 base and 3 bases respectively, with 6 bases between them. Germline CDR1 reads SGHRS; CDR2 reads YFSETQ. This CDR3 has 13 residues. In nucleotides, the CDR3 is TGCGCCAGCAGCTTGTTTACGACAGATACGCAGTATTTT. Its protein product is CASSLFTTDTQYF.

The chain recombines TRBV7-9 with TRBJ1-2; a possible D gene is TRBD1 (6 bases). Germline-derived CDR1 and CDR2 are SEHNR and FQNEAQ (reference sequence). Trimming pared 1 base from V and 4 bases from J, leaving 16 bases between. The CDR3 is 16 residues long. In nucleotides, the CDR3 is TGTGCCAGCAGCTTAGACAGAACAGGGTATGCCTATGGCTACACCTTC. Its protein product is CASSLDRTGYAYGYTF. The entire variable domain, with the rest obtained from reference TRBV7-9 and TRBJ1-2, is as follows: DTGVSQNPRHKITKRGQNVTFRCDPISEHNRLYWYRQTLGQGPEFLTYFQNEAQLEKSRLLSDRFSAERPKGSFSTLEIQRTEQGDSAMYLCASSLDRTGYAYGYTFGSGTRLTVV.

This clone has only one observation. The chain couples TRBV3-1 (or the pseudogene TRBV3-2) to TRBJ2-7; D possibly corresponds to TRBD2 (5 bases). V gave up 4 bases and J gave up 9 bases, with 16 bases separating them. This CDR3 is 13 amino acids long. Germline V gene lookup returns CDR1 LGHDT and CDR2 YNNKEL (reference sequence). The CDR3 nucleotides read TGTGCCAGCAGCCGAGGGCTAGCTAAGGTGCAGTACTTC. Protein sequence: CASSRGLAKVQYF.

The chain uses TRBV18 and TRBJ1-3, with unresolved D. The V gene lost 0 bases and the J gene lost 1 base, with 7 bases spanning the gap. Germline CDR1 KGHSH, CDR2 LQKENI. The CDR3 contains 15 residues. Here the CDR3 DNA reads TGTGCCAGCTCACCACCTCTGGGATCTGGAAACACCATATATTTT. Translating gives CASSPPLGSGNTIYF.

The chain uses TRBV27 and TRBJ1-1, with 10 bases fitting TRBD1. The CDR3 spans 18 residues. V dropped 6 bases and J dropped 0; count of bases not matched to a gene: 13. CDR1 MNHEY and CDR2 SMNVEV come from the germline V gene (reference sequence). The CDR3 reads CASSLQWGQGTMNTEAFF. The CDR3 bases are TGTGCCAGCAGCCTACAGTGGGGACAGGGGACCATGAACACTGAAGCTTTCTTT.

The chain joins TRBV30 to TRBJ2-7, with 7 bases identical to TRBD1. The germline V gene has CDR1 GTSNPN and CDR2 SVGIG (reference sequence). This CDR3 comprises 15 residues. Trimming took 2 bases from V and 0 from J; bases not matched to a gene: 7. CDR3 residues: CAWSPGQVGSYEQYF. CDR3 coding DNA: TGTGCCTGGAGTCCTGGACAGGTGGGCTCCTACGAGCAGTACTTC.